What follows are 26 T cell receptor beta chains derived from one specimen sequenced in a study of OX40 agonist ivuxolimab in advanced cancers. Profiled with immunoSEQ multiplex PCR; TCRdb holds only in-frame clones, not every one. The sample includes 65,000 or so clones, 80% to 95% of them seen just once. This specimen was CD4+ or CD8+ T cells sorted from blood, taken in a trial of the OX40 agonist ivuxolimab. These receptor sequences come from an adult with an advanced solid tumor such as melanoma, head and neck, liver or kidney cancer.

The rearrangement uses TRBV4-1 and TRBJ1-5; D is unclear. Per germline, CDR1 MGHRA and CDR2 YSYEKL. This CDR3 has 12 amino acids. V dropped 3 bases and J dropped 4 bases, with 4 bases sitting between them. As DNA, the CDR3 is TGCGCCAGCAGCCAGGGAAATCAGCCCCAGCATTTT. It specifies CASSQGNQPQHF.

The chain carries TRBV29-1 and TRBJ2-2; 8 bases match TRBD2. The V and J ends lost 0 bases and 0 bases, in that order; junction bases with no gene match: 3. There are 16 residues in the CDR3. Germline values: CDR1 SQVTM, CDR2 ANQGSEA. The chain's CDR3 is CSVEEVSGANTGELFF. CDR3 sequence (DNA): TGCAGCGTTGAAGAGGTTAGCGGGGCGAACACCGGGGAGCTGTTTTTT.

J is TRBJ2-7 and V is TRBV4-2; TRBD1 matches 9 bases. Germline V gene lookup returns CDR1 LGHNA and CDR2 YNFKEQ. J lost 6 bases, V lost 1 base, and 4 bases had no gene match. This CDR3 comprises 14 residues. This chain's CDR3 is CASSQGTGAGEQYF. The CDR3 DNA reads TGTGCCAGCAGCCAAGGGACAGGGGCAGGCGAGCAGTACTTC.

The chain links TRBV7-9 to TRBJ2-7; maybe TRBD1 (6 bases). The V gene's germline CDR1 is SEHNR and CDR2 FQNEAQ (reference sequence). V was pared by 6 bases and J by 0 bases, with 15 bases between. The CDR3 extends over 15 amino acids. As DNA, the CDR3 is TGTGCCAGCAGTTCGTGGACAGAGGGCTCCTACGAGCAGTACTTC. Protein sequence: CASSSWTEGSYEQYF.

The CDR3 protein is CASSVPGTGLLGEQYF. In nucleotides, the CDR3 is TGTGCCAGCAGCGTTCCCGGGACAGGTCTATTGGGCGAGCAGTACTTC. This sequence joins TRBV7-8 and TRBJ2-7; the match to TRBD1 covers 8 bases. Germline V gives CDR1 SGHVS, CDR2 FQNEAQ. V shed 5 bases and J 6 bases; nucleotides not matched to a gene: 15. CDR3 length: 16 residues. Combining the CDR3 with reference TRBV7-8 and TRBJ2-7 gives the whole variable domain GAGVSQSPRYKVAKRGQDVALRCDPISGHVSLFWYQQALGQGPEFLTYFQNEAQLDKSGLPSDRFFAERPEGSVSTLKIQRTQQEDSAVYLCASSVPGTGLLGEQYFGPGTRLTVT.

The CDR3 loop is CASSLVSAGGTEAFF. DNA for the CDR3: TGTGCCAGCAGCTTAGTTTCGGCTGGGGGCACTGAAGCTTTCTTT. V and J are TRBV7-9 and TRBJ1-1; D perhaps matches TRBD1 (5 bases). From germline, CDR1 is SEHNR and CDR2 FQNEAQ (reference sequence). Deletions cut 1 base from V and 4 bases from J, with 13 bases between. CDR3 size: 15 residues.

This clone was seen more than once but under ten times. V usage is TRBV4-1 and J usage is TRBJ2-1, with TRBD2 matching over 7 bases. The germline V gene has CDR1 MGHRA and CDR2 YSYEKL. The CDR3 contains 16 residues. V was pared by 0 bases and J by 8 bases, with 10 bases of the junction left unmatched. CDR3 sequence (DNA): TGCGCCAGCAGCCAAGATCCAATCGGCGGGGGTCATGAGCAGTTCTTC. Translating it yields CASSQDPIGGGHEQFF.

The chain recombines TRBV6-4 with TRBJ1-6; D not certain. Germline loops: CDR1 MRHNA, CDR2 SNTAGT. The ends were cut back, 0 bases at V and 6 bases at J, with 9 bases in the middle. There are 15 residues in the CDR3. Written as DNA, the CDR3 is TGTGCCAGCAGTGACTCAACGGGTGGTAATTCACCCCTCCACTTT. It translates to CASSDSTGGNSPLHF.

The V gene is TRBV27, the J gene TRBJ2-1; possibly TRBD1 for D (5 bases). The CDR3 sequence is 12 residues long. Germline CDR1 MNHEY, CDR2 SMNVEV (reference sequence). Trimming removed 2 bases from V and 8 bases from J, with 7 bases in between. CDR3 amino acids: CASSLMGHEQFF. The CDR3 region has the DNA TGTGCCAGCAGTTTAATGGGGCATGAGCAGTTCTTC.

The chain uses TRBV19 and TRBJ1-2; D possibly corresponds to TRBD1 (5 bases). Deletions cut 8 bases from V and 0 bases from J, with 13 bases between. Germline lookup yields CDR1 LNHDA and CDR2 SQIVND (reference sequence). The CDR3 spans 14 residues. The CDR3 sequence: CASAEQGPNYGYTF. The CDR3 DNA follows: TGTGCCAGTGCGGAGCAGGGACCTAACTATGGCTACACCTTC.

The chain has TRBV28 and TRBJ1-5; tentative D call: TRBD1 (6 bases). Per the germline V gene, CDR1 is MDHEN and CDR2 is SYDVKM. V lost 6 bases and J lost 4, with 13 bases in between. CDR3 size: 14 residues. CDR3 region: CASRNLGGNQPQHF. The CDR3 nucleotides read TGTGCCAGCAGAAACCTAGGGGGGAATCAGCCCCAGCATTTT.

The V gene is TRBV2, the J gene TRBJ1-2, with 7 bases that match TRBD1. Trimming at V came to 4 bases and at J to 7 bases, leaving 9 bases not matched to a gene. Germline values: CDR1 SNHLY, CDR2 FYNNEI. The CDR3 is 14 residues long. The CDR3, as DNA: TGTGCCAGCAGTGCCCCTGACAGGGCACTTGGCTACACCTTC. Protein sequence: CASSAPDRALGYTF.

This chain joins TRBV4-3 and TRBJ2-4, with a weak D call TRBD1 (6 bases). CDR1 LGHNA and CDR2 YSLEER come from the germline V gene. The CDR3 loop spans 18 amino acids. V was trimmed by 2 bases and J by 0 bases, leaving 17 bases between them. The CDR3 DNA follows: TGCGCCAGCAGCCAATACGGACAGACCACCTTAGCCAAAAACATTCAGTACTTC. It is translated as CASSQYGQTTLAKNIQYF.

The chain's CDR3 is CASSGRIPYEQYF. The DNA of the CDR3 is TGTGCCAGCAGCGGACGAATACCCTACGAGCAGTACTTC. The chain combines TRBV9 with TRBJ2-7; no clear D. This CDR3 region has 13 residues. V shed 3 bases and J shed 2 bases, with 9 bases lying between them. The germline V gene has CDR1 SGDLS and CDR2 YYNGEE.

V and J are TRBV15 and TRBJ2-5; tentatively, D is TRBD2 (7 bases). Germline loops: CDR1 LNHNV, CDR2 YYDKDF (reference sequence). The CDR3 sequence is 15 residues long. The V gene lost 4 bases and the J gene lost 2 bases, with 14 bases spanning the gap. CDR3 nucleotides: TGTGCCACCAGCAAAACCAGGGGACTACAAGAGACCCAGTACTTC. As protein: CATSKTRGLQETQYF.

This clone is a singleton in its sample. The gene calls are TRBV6-5 and TRBJ2-2, with D possibly matching TRBD1 (6 bases). V was pared by 6 bases and J by 13 bases, with 24 bases between. The CDR3 sequence is 15 residues long. The germline V gene encodes CDR1 MNHEY and CDR2 SVGAGI. CDR3: CASSYGSRGSGWLFF. In DNA form, the CDR3 reads TGTGCCAGCAGCTATGGGAGTAGGGGGTCAGGGTGGCTGTTTTTT.

This chain connects TRBV2 to TRBJ2-2, with 7 bases identical to TRBD1. V gave up 3 bases and J gave up 1 base; unmatched junction bases: 2. CDR3 size: 15 residues. Germline loops: CDR1 SNHLY, CDR2 FYNNEI. The CDR3: CASSDPGGNTGELFF. The CDR3 DNA sequence: TGTGCCAGCAGTGACCCAGGGGGGAACACCGGGGAGCTGTTTTTT.

The V call is TRBV25-1, the J call TRBJ1-2, with 7 bases matching TRBD1. The CDR3 has 17 residues. Looked up from germline, CDR1 is MGHDK and CDR2 is SYGVNS. With 1 base clipped from V and 5 bases from J, the junction kept 13 bases outside the gene matches. The CDR3 bases are TGTGCCAGCAGTGAATGGGGCCGTTCAGGGGGTGGATATGGCTACACCTTC. It specifies CASSEWGRSGGGYGYTF.

J is TRBJ2-7 and V is TRBV5-1; D might be TRBD1 or TRBD2, each matching 6 bases. Germline values: CDR1 SGHRS, CDR2 YFSETQ. V was trimmed by 4 bases and J by 7 bases, leaving 15 bases between them. This CDR3 spans 13 amino acids. The CDR3 sequence is CASSHSGAQEQYF. CDR3 nucleotides: TGCGCCAGCAGCCATTCGGGGGCTCAGGAGCAGTACTTC.

This chain links TRBV30 with TRBJ1-1, with a possible D match to TRBD1 (5 bases). The CDR3 totals 12 residues. Germline assignment: CDR1 GTSNPN and CDR2 SVGIG (reference sequence). The V gene lost 7 bases and the J gene lost 5 bases, with 14 bases spanning the gap. The CDR3 region has the DNA TGTGCCTCCCGGCAGGGCGGTACTGAAGCTTTCTTT. As protein: CASRQGGTEAFF.

The V and J genes are TRBV4-1 and TRBJ2-3; D is unclear. V was pared by 0 bases and J by 2 bases, with 9 bases between. The CDR3 has 15 amino acids. The germline gives CDR1 MGHRA, CDR2 YSYEKL. The CDR3 region has the DNA TGCGCCAGCAGCCAAGAGGGCAGGTCCACAGATACGCAGTATTTT. Translation: CASSQEGRSTDTQYF.

J is TRBJ1-6 and V is TRBV28; TRBD1 is a possible D gene (6 bases). V lost 1 base and J lost 7, with 14 bases in between. This CDR3 has 16 residues. Germline lookup yields CDR1 MDHEN and CDR2 SYDVKM. The CDR3 loop reads CASSLLPGHLNSPLHF. In DNA, the CDR3 is TGTGCCAGCAGTTTATTACCGGGACATCTCAATTCACCCCTCCACTTT.

The chain has TRBV27 and TRBJ2-7; either TRBD1 or TRBD2 may supply D (7 bases each). The V gene lost 2 bases and the J gene lost 3 bases, with 20 bases spanning the gap. CDR1 is MNHEY, CDR2 SMNVEV, per germline (reference sequence). The CDR3 is 17 amino acids. This CDR3 reads CASSLRGDSLTFYEQYF. Here the CDR3 DNA reads TGTGCCAGCAGTTTACGGGGGGACAGTTTAACGTTCTACGAGCAGTACTTC.

The chain combines TRBV7-9 with TRBJ2-3; 12 bases align to TRBD2. Germline CDR1 SEHNR, CDR2 FQNEAQ (reference sequence). Germline trimming cut 3 bases from V and 5 bases from J; bases unmatched to any gene: 3. This CDR3 contains 15 residues. The CDR3, as DNA: TGTGCCAGCAGCTTCAGACTAGCGGGGGAAGATACGCAGTATTTT. Residues: CASSFRLAGEDTQYF.

The J gene is TRBJ1-1, the V gene TRBV7-9, with 9 bases that match TRBD1. J lost 0 bases, V lost 5 bases, and 4 bases had no gene match. CDR1 is SEHNR and CDR2 is FQNEAQ in the germline V gene (reference sequence). The CDR3 contains 15 residues. This chain's CDR3 is CASSHGQGLNTEAFF. The CDR3 DNA is TGTGCCAGCAGCCACGGACAGGGGTTGAACACTGAAGCTTTCTTT. The full variable domain, completed using reference TRBV7-9 and TRBJ1-1, is DTGVSQNPRHKITKRGQNVTFRCDPISEHNRLYWYRQTLGQGPEFLTYFQNEAQLEKSRLLSDRFSAERPKGSFSTLEIQRTEQGDSAMYLCASSHGQGLNTEAFFGQGTRLTVV.

The chain is built from TRBV29-1 and TRBJ2-6; D is unclear. Between the trimmed V and J ends, which lost 2 bases and 1 base, there was a span of 9 bases. CDR1 and CDR2 (germline): SQVTM, ANQGSEA. There are 15 residues in the CDR3. CDR3 coding DNA: TGCAGCGTTGAACACGCCAATTCTGGGGCCAACGTCCTGACTTTC. It translates to CSVEHANSGANVLTF.